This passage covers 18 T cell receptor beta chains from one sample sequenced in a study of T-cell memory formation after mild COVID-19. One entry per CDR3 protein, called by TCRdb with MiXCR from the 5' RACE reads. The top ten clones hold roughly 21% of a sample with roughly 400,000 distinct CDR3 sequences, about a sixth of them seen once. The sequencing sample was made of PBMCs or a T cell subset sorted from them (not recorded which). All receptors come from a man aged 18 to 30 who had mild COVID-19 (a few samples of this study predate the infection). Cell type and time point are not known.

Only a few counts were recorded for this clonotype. Written as DNA, the CDR3 is TGTGCCACCAGTGATACGACTAGCAATGAGCAGTTCTTC. The encoded protein is CATSDTTSNEQFF. The chain carries TRBV24-1 and TRBJ2-1; the D gene is possibly TRBD2 (6 bases). The CDR3 extends over 13 amino acids. CDR1 KGHDR and CDR2 SFDVKD come from the germline V gene. V was trimmed by 3 bases and J by 6 bases, leaving 8 bases between them.

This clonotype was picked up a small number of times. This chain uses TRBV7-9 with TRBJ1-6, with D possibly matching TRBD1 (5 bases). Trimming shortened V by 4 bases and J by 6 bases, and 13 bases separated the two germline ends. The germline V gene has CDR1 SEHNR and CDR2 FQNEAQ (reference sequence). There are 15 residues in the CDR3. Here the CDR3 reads CASSYQGRFNSPLHF. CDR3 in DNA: TGTGCCAGCAGCTACCAGGGCCGGTTTAATTCACCCCTCCACTTT.

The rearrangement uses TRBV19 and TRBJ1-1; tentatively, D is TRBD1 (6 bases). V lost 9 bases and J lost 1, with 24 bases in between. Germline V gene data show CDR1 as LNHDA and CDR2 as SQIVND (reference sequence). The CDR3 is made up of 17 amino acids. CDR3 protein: CASRLTGQSLRNTEAFF. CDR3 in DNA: TGTGCCAGCAGATTGACAGGTCAGTCGTTGAGGAACACTGAAGCTTTCTTT. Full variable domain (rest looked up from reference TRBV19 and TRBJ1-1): DGGITQSPKYLFRKEGQNVTLSCEQNLNHDAMYWYRQDPGQGLRLIYYSQIVNDFQKGDIAEGYSVSREKKESFPLTVTSAQKNPTAFYLCASRLTGQSLRNTEAFFGQGTRLTVV.

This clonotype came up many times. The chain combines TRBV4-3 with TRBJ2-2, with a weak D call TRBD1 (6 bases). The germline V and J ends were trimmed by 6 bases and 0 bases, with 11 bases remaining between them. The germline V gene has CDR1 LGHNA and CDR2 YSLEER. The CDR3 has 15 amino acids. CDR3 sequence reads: CASRPDSSNTGELFF. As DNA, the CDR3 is TGCGCCAGCAGGCCGGACAGTTCGAACACCGGGGAGCTGTTTTTT.

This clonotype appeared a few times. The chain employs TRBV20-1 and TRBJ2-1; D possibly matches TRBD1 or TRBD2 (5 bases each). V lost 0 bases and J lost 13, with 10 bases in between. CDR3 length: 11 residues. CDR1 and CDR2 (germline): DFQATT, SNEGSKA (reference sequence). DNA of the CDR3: TGCAGTGCTAGAGAGGGACCAATCCAGTTCTTC. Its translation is CSAREGPIQFF.

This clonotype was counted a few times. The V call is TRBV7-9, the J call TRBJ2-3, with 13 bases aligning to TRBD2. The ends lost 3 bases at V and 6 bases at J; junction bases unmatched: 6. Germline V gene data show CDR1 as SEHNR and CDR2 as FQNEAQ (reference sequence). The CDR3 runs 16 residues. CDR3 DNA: TGTGCCAGCAGCTTGCCGGGACTAGCGGGGTTGGATACGCAGTATTTT. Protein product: CASSLPGLAGLDTQYF.

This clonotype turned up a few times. The CDR3 loop reads CASSLHPAGGPYGYTF. The CDR3 nucleotides are TGTGCCAGCAGTTTACATCCGGCAGGGGGGCCCTATGGCTACACCTTC. The chain joins TRBV27 to TRBJ1-2, with TRBD1 matching over 7 bases. This CDR3 is built from 16 residues. The V and J ends lost 2 bases and 4 bases, in that order; junction bases with no gene match: 10. Germline V lookup: CDR1 MNHEY, CDR2 SMNVEV (reference sequence).

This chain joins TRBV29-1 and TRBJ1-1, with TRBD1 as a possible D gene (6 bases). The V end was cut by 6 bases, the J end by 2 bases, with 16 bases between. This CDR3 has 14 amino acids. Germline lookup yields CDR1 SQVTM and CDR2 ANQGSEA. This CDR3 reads CSVKGWGLNTEAFF. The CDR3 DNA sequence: TGCAGCGTCAAGGGGTGGGGGCTAAACACTGAAGCTTTCTTT.

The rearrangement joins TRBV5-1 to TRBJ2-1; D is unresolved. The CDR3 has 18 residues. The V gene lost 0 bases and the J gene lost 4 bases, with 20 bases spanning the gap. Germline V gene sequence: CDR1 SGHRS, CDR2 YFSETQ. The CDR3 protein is CASSLARVRDHSYNEQFF. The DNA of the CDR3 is TGCGCCAGCAGCTTGGCCCGGGTAAGGGATCACTCATACAATGAGCAGTTCTTC. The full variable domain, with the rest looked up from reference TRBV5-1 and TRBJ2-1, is KAGVTQTPRYLIKTRGQQVTLSCSPISGHRSVSWYQQTPGQGLQFLFEYFSETQRNKGNFPGRFSGRQFSNSRSEMNVSTLELGDSALYLCASSLARVRDHSYNEQFFGPGTRLTVL.

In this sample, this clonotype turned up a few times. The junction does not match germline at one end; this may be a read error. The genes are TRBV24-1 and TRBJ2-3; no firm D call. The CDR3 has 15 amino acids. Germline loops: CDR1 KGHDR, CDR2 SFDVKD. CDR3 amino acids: CATSDPSASTDTQYF. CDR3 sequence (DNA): TGTGCCACCAGTGATCCGTCCGCCAGCACCGATACGCAGTATTTT.

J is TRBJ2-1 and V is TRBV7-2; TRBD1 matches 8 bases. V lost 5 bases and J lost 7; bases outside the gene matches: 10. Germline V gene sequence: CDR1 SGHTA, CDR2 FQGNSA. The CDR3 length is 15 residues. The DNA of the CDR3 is TGTGCCAGCAGCCGCGACAGGGGTGGCAATAATGAGCAGTTCTTC. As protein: CASSRDRGGNNEQFF.

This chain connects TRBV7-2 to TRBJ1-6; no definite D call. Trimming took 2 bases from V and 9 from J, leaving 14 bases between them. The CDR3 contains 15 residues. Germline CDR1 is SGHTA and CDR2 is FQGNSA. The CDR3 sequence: CASSLYGDVGSPLHF. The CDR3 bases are TGTGCCAGCAGCTTATACGGGGATGTGGGTTCACCCCTCCACTTT.

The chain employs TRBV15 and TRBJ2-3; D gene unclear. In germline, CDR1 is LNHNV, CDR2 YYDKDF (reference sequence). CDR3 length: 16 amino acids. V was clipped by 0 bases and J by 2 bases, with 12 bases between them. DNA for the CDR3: TGTGCCACCAGCAGAGATCTCGGGCAGGCCACAGATACGCAGTATTTT. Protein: CATSRDLGQATDTQYF.

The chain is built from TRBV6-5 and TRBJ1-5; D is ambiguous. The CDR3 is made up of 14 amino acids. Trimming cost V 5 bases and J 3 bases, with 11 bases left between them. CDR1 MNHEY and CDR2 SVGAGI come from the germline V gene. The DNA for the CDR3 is TGTGCCAGCAGTCGGGTTGACTACAATCAGCCCCAGCATTTT. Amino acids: CASSRVDYNQPQHF.

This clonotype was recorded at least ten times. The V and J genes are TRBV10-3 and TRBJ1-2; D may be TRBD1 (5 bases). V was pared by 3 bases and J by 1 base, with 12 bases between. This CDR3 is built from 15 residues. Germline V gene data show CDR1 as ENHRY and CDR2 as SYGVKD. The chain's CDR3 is CAISDPGRDNYGYTF. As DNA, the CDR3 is TGTGCCATCAGTGATCCGGGACGGGATAACTATGGCTACACCTTC.

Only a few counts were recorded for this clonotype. CDR3 amino acids: CASTPLGLAGKRQETQYF. The CDR3 bases are TGTGCCAGCACTCCCCTAGGACTAGCGGGGAAACGACAAGAGACCCAGTACTTC. The chain recombines TRBV6-2 or TRBV6-3 with TRBJ2-5; 12 bases are shared with TRBD2. In germline, CDR1 is MNHEY, CDR2 SVGEGT. The CDR3 sequence is 18 residues long. The trim removed 7 bases at V and 2 bases at J, leaving 14 bases unmatched.

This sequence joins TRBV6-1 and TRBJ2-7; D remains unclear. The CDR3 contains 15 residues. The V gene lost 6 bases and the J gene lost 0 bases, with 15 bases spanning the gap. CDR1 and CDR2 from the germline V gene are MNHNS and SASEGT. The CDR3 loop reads CASRPGRSNSYEQYF. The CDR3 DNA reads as TGTGCCAGCAGACCTGGACGGTCCAACTCCTACGAGCAGTACTTC.

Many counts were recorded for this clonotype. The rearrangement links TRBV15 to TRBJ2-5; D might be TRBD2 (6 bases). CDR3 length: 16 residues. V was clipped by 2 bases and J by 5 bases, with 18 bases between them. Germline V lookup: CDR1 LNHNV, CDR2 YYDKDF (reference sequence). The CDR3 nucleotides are TGTGCCACCAGCAGAAGACGACTAGTAAGAGGGGAGACCCAGTACTTC. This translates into CATSRRRLVRGETQYF.